This T cell receptor beta chain was identified during a study of blood T cell repertoires in COVID-19. Whole-study context: The analysed material was cDNA or gDNA that came from T cells, B-cell-depleted T cells, or PBMCs.

Assignment of participants to cohorts was predicated upon participant-reported clinical history. In the original processing: Estimated nucleated cell counts came from reference gene primer amplification. Profiling relied on immunoSEQ multiplex PCR, and the TCRdb table lists in-frame clones only, not all of them. V, J and clone size reflect that table, while D and trimming were determined from the DNA. The data show over 200,000 clones, roughly nine tenths seen once. The CDR3 has 18 residues. J lost 10 bases, V lost 0 bases, and 11 bases had no gene match. CDR1 and CDR2 (germline): SGHVS, FNYEAQ. V gene TRBV7-6 combines with J gene TRBJ2-1; 14 bases line up with TRBD2. What was sequenced was PBMCs or T cells enriched from blood (not recorded which). This sequence was found in a human donor in a cohort exposed to, infected with or recovered from COVID-19 (not recorded which). The donor label of this sample is uncertain. In nucleotides, the CDR3 is TGTGCCAGCAGCTTAGCCGGACTAGCGGGGGGCCGCCACTCCGAGCAGTTCTTC. Translated, it gives CASSLAGLAGGRHSEQFF.